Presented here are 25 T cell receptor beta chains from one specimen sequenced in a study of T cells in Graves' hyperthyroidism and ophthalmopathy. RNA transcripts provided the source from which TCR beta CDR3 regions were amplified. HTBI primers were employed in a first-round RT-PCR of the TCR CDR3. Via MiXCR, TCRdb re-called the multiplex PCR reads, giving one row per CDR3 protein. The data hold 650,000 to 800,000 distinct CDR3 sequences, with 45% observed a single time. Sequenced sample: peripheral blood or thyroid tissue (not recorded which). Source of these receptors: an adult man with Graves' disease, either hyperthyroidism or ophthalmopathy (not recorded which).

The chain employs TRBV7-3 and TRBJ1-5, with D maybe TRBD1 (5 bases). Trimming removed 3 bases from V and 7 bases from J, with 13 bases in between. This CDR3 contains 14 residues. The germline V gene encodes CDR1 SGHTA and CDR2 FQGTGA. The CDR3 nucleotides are TGTGCCAGCAGCTTTGGCATGGGGGAGCAGCCCCAGCATTTT. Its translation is CASSFGMGEQPQHF.

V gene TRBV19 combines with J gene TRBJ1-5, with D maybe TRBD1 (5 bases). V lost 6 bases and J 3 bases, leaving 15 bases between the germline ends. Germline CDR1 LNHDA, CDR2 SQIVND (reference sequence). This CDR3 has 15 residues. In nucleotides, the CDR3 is TGTGCCAGTAGCGAGGTATGGGGGGACAATCAGCCCCAGCATTTT. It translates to CASSEVWGDNQPQHF.

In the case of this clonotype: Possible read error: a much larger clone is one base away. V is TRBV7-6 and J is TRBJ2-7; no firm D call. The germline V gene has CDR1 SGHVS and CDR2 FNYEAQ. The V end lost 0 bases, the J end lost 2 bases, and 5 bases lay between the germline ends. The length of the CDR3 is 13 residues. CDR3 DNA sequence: TGTGCCAGCAGCTTAGCGAAGCCCTACGAGCAGTACTTC. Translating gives CASSLAKPYEQYF.

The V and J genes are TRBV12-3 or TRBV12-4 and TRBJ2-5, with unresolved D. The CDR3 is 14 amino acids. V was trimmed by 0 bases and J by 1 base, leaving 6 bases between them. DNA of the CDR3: TGTGCCAGCAGTTTAGCTACGTTCCAAGAGACCCAGTACTTC. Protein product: CASSLATFQETQYF.

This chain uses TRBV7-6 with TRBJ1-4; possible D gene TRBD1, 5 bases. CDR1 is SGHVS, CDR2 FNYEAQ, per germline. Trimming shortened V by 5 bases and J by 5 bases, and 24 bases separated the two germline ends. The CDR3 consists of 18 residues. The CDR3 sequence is CASSHDSASARRNEKLFF. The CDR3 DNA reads TGTGCCAGCAGCCACGACAGTGCTAGCGCCCGACGGAATGAAAAACTGTTTTTT.

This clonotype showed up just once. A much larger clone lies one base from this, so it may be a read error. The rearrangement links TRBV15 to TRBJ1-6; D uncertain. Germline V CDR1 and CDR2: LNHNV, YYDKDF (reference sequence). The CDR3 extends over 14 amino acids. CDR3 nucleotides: TGTTCCACCAGCAGCTTAGCGCCGAATTCACCCCTCCACTTT. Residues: CSTSSLAPNSPLHF.

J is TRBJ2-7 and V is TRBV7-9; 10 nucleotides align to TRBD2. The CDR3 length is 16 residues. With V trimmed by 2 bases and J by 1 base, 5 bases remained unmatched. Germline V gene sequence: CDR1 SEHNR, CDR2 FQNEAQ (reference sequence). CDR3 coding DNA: TGTGCCAGCAGCTTAAGGGCTAGCGGGAGTTCCTACGAGCAGTACTTC. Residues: CASSLRASGSSYEQYF.

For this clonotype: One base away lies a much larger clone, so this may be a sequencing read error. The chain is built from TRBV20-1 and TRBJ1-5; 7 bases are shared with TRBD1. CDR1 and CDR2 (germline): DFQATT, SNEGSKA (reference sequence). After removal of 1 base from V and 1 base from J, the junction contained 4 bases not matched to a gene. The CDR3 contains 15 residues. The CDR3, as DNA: TGCAGTGCTAGAGTCGCGACAGGGAGCAATCAGCCCCAGCATTTT. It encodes CSARVATGSNQPQHF.

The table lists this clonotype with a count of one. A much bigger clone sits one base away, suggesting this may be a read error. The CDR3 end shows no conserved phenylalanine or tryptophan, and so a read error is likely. CDR3 DNA: TGCAGCTTAGGGGACAGCGTCTATGGCTACACCCTC. Translating gives CSLGDSVYGYTL. J is TRBJ1-2 and V is TRBV29-1; 7 bases agree with TRBD1. This CDR3 is built from 12 residues. V lost 8 bases to trimming and J lost 4 bases; unmatched junction nucleotides: 7. Germline CDR1 is SQVTM and CDR2 is ANQGSEA.

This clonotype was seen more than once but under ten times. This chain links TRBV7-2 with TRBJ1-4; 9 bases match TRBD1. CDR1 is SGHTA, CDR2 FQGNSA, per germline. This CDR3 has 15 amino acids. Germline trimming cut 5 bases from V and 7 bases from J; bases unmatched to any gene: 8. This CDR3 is CASSLGQGSFEKLFF. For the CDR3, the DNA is TGTGCCAGCAGCCTAGGACAGGGGTCTTTTGAAAAACTGTTTTTT.

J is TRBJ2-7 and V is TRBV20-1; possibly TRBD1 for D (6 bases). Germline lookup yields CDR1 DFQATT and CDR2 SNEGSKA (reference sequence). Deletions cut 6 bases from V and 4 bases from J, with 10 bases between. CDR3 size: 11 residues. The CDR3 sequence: CSATTGYEQYF. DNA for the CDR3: TGCAGTGCAACCACAGGGTACGAGCAGTACTTC.

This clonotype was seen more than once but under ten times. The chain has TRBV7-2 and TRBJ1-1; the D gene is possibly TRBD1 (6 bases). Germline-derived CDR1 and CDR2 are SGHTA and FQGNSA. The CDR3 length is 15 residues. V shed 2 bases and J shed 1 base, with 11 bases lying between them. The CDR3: CASSLTGRRNTEAFF. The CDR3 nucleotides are TGTGCCAGCAGCTTAACAGGGCGAAGGAACACTGAAGCTTTCTTT.

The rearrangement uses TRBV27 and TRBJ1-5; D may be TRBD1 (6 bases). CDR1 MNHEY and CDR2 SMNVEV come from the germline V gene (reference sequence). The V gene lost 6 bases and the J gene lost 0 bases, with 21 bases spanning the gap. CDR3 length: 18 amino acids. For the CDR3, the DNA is TGTGCCAGCAGCCAACAGGGTAGGGCCCACTATAGCAATCAGCCCCAGCATTTT. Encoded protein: CASSQQGRAHYSNQPQHF.

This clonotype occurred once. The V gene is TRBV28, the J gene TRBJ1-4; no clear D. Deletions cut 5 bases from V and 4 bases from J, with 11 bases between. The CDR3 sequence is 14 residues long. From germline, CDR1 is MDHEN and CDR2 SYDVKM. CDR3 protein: CASSTDRGNEKLFF. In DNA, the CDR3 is TGTGCCAGCAGTACCGACCGCGGTAATGAAAAACTGTTTTTT. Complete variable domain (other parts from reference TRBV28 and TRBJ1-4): DVKVTQSSRYLVKRTGEKVFLECVQDMDHENMFWYRQDPGLGLRLIYFSYDVKMKEKGDIPEGYSVSREKKERFSLILESASTNQTSMYLCASSTDRGNEKLFFGSGTQLSVL.

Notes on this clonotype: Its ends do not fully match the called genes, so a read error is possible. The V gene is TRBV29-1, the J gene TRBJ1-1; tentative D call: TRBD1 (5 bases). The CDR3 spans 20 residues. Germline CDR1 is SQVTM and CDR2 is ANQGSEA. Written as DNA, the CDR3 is TGCAGCGCTGAAGTAGTCGTTCGGGCGCGGGGGACGGATATGAACACTGAAGCTTTCTTT. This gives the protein CSAEVVVRARGTDMNTEAFF.

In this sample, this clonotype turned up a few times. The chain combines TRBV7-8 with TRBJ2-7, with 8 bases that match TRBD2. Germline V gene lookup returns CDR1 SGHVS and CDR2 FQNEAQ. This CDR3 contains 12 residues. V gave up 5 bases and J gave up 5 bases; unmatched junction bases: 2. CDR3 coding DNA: TGTGCCAGCAGCCTACTAGCGGACGAGCAGTACTTC. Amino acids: CASSLLADEQYF.

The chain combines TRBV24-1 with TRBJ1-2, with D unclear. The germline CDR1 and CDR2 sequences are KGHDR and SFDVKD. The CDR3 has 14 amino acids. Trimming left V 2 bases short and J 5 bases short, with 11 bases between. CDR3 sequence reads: CATSDSRTTYGYTF. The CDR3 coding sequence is TGTGCCACCAGTGATTCCCGGACTACTTATGGCTACACCTTC.

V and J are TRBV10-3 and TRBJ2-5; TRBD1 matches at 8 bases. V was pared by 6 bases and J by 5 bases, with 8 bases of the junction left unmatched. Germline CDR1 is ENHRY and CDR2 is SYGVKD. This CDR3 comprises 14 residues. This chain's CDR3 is CAISGTGGRETQYF. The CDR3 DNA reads TGTGCCATCAGCGGGACAGGAGGCCGGGAGACCCAGTACTTC.

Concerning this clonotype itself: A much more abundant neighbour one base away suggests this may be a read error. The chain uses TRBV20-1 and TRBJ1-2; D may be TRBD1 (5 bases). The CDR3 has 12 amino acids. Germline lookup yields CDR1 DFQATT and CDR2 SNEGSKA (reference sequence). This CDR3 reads CSASSAGFGYPF. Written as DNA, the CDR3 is TGCAGTGCTAGCTCGGCAGGGTTCGGCTACCCCTTC.

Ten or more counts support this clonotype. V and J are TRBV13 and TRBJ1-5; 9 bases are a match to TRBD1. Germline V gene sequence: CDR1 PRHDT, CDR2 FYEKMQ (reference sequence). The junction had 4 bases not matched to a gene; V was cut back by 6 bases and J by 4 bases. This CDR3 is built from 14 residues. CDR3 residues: CASSDGQGNQPQHF. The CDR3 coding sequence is TGTGCCAGCAGTGACGGACAGGGGAATCAGCCCCAGCATTTT.

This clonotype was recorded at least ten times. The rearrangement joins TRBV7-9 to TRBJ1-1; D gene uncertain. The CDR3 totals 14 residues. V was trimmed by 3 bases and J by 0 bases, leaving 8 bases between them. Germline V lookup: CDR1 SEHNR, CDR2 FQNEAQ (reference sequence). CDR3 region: CASSFVELNTEAFF. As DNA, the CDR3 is TGTGCCAGCAGCTTTGTGGAGCTGAACACTGAAGCTTTCTTT.

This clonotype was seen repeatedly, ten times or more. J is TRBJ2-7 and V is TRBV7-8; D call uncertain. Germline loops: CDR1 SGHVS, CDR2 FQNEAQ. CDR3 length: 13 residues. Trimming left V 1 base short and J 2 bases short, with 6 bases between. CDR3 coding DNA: TGTGCCAGCAGCTTAGAACGGACCTACGAGCAGTACTTC. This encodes CASSLERTYEQYF.

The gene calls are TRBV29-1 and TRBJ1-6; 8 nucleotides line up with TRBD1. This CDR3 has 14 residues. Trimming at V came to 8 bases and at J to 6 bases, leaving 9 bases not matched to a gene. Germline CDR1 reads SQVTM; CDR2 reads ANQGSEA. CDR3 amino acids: CSLTGEGSNSPLHF. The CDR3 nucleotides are TGCAGCCTGACAGGGGAGGGTTCTAATTCACCCCTCCACTTT.

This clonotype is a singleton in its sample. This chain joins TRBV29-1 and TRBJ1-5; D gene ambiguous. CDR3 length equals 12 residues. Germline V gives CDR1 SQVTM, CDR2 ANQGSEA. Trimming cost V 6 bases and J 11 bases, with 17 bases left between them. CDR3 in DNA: TGCAGCGTGTCCAAGATAGGTAGCTCCCAGCATTTT. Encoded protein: CSVSKIGSSQHF. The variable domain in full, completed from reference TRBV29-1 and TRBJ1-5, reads SAVISQKPSRDICQRGTSLTIQCQVDSQVTMMFWYRQQPGQSLTLIATANQGSEATYESGFVIDKFPISRPNLTFSTLTVSNMSPEDSSIYLCSVSKIGSSQHFGDGTRLSIL.

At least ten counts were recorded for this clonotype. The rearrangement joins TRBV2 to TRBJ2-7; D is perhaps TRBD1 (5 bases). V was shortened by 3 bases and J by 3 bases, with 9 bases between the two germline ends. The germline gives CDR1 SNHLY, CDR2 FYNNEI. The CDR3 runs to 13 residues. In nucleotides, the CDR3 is TGTGCCAGCAGTGATAACCAGGGCTACGAGCAGTACTTC. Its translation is CASSDNQGYEQYF. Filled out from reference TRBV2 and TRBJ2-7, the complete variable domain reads EPEVTQTPSHQVTQMGQEVILRCVPISNHLYFYWYRQILGQKVEFLVSFYNNEISEKSEIFDDQFSVERPDGSNFTLKIRSTKLEDSAMYFCASSDNQGYEQYFGPGTRLTVT.